Listed below are T cell receptor beta chains from one sample, sequenced in a study of OX40 agonist ivuxolimab in advanced cancers. The table came from immunoSEQ multiplex PCR; TCRdb's copy has only in-frame clones and leaves some out. The data show tens of thousands of clones, around 84% seen once. Sequences were derived from CD4+ or CD8+ T cells sorted from blood, sampled in a trial of the OX40 agonist ivuxolimab. Every receptor here comes from an adult with an advanced solid tumor such as melanoma, head and neck, liver or kidney cancer. The CDR3 runs from the conserved cysteine through the conserved F or W. D genes are given only for firm matches. Some rows mark clone size as missing; the rest say once, few, many or name a class of expanded clone.

D gene	clone size	V gene	J gene	CDR3 DNA	CDR3 protein
TRBD1	-	TRBV27	TRBJ1-2	TGTGCCAGTGAACCGGGACAGTCGGACGGCTACACCTTC	CASEPGQSDGYTF
-	-	TRBV7-8	TRBJ1-2	TGTGCCAGCAGCTTAAGTGGACCGGTGGTGGACTATGGCTACACCTTC	CASSLSGPVVDYGYTF
-	-	TRBV5-1	TRBJ2-3	TGCGCCAGCAGTTCCACTGCGCTAAGCACAGATACGCAGTATTTT	CASSSTALSTDTQYF
-	-	TRBV18	TRBJ1-4	TGTGCCAGCTCACCACCTTCAAATGAAAAACTGTTTTTT	CASSPPSNEKLFF
-	-	TRBV18	TRBJ1-4	TGTGCCAGCTCACCACCCACAGGGAAGGACAATGAAAAACTGTTTTTT	CASSPPTGKDNEKLFF
TRBD1	-	TRBV19	TRBJ2-1	TGTGCCAGTAACCTTCGTGACAGGGACATCAGTGAGCAGTTCTTC	CASNLRDRDISEQFF
-	-	TRBV30	TRBJ1-5	TGTGCCTGGAGTCAGGCCCACCTCAATCAGCCCCAGCATTTT	CAWSQAHLNQPQHF
-	-	TRBV5-1	TRBJ1-2	TGCGCCAGCAGCTTGGAGGTTACTATCGGCGGTGGCTACACCTTC	CASSLEVTIGGGYTF
TRBD1	once	TRBV10-3	TRBJ1-2	TGTGCCATCAGGGACAGGAACGACGGCTACACCTTC	CAIRDRNDGYTF
-	-	TRBV28	TRBJ2-3	TGTGCCAGCAGTGCCAGACCGCCGCAGTATTTT	CASSARPPQYF
-	-	TRBV5-1	TRBJ2-1	TGCGCCAGCAGCACTGGACAGAATTACAATGAGCAGTTCTTC	CASSTGQNYNEQFF
-	once	TRBV10-3	TRBJ1-1	TGTGCCATCAACCCGACCCCGGACACTGAAGCTTTCTTT	CAINPTPDTEAFF
-	-	TRBV7-2	TRBJ1-5	TGTGCCAGCAGCTTAGAGGGCTATAGCAATCAGCCCCAGCATTTT	CASSLEGYSNQPQHF
-	-	TRBV11-3	TRBJ1-1	TGTGCCAGCAGCCTGGGACGGAACGCCCTGGGCACTGAAGCTTTCTTT	CASSLGRNALGTEAFF
TRBD1	-	TRBV7-2	TRBJ1-2	TGTGCCAGCAGCTTAGCCGACAGGGCCTCTGGCTACACCTTC	CASSLADRASGYTF
-	-	TRBV6-1	TRBJ2-7	TGTGCCAGCAGGGGGGGGCCCACCTACGAGCAGTACTTC	CASRGGPTYEQYF
TRBD1	-	TRBV27	TRBJ1-2	TGTGCCAGCAGAGGCCTGGGACAGGGCGTGAATGGCTACACCTTC	CASRGLGQGVNGYTF
-	-	TRBV14	TRBJ1-3	TGTGCCAGCAGTCCAGGGAGTTCCGCAGGAAACACCATATATTTT	CASSPGSSAGNTIYF
-	once	TRBV5-1	TRBJ2-3	TGCGCCAGCAGCCTACTAGGGGGGATCACAGATACGCAGTATTTT	CASSLLGGITDTQYF
-	-	TRBV5-1	TRBJ2-7	TGCGCCAGCAGCCCCCTGACAGGTTCCTACGAGCAGTACTTC	CASSPLTGSYEQYF
TRBD2	-	TRBV7-9	TRBJ2-2	TGTGCCAGCAGCTCCGGGACTAGCGCATACACCGGGGAGCTGTTTTTT	CASSSGTSAYTGELFF
-	once	TRBV30	TRBJ2-2	TGTGCCTGGAGGTACAGCAGTAACACCGGGGAGCTGTTTTTT	CAWRYSSNTGELFF
TRBD1	-	TRBV18	TRBJ2-1	TGTGCCAGTCCCAAGACAGGGGTGATGAGTGAGCAGTTCTTC	CASPKTGVMSEQFF
-	-	TRBV7-2	TRBJ1-5	TGTGCCAGCAGCTTCACAGGGAGAAATCAGCCCCAGCATTTT	CASSFTGRNQPQHF
-	-	TRBV11-3	TRBJ1-4	TGTGCCAGCAGCGAGATTGCAACTAATGAAAAACTGTTTTTT	CASSEIATNEKLFF
-	-	TRBV7-2	TRBJ1-2	TGTGCCAGCAGCATTGGGGCAGGGGCGCGATATGGCTACACCTTC	CASSIGAGARYGYTF
-	-	TRBV21-1	TRBJ1-4	TGTGCCAGCAGCACTCGCTTAGAGGAGTATAATGAAAAACTGTTTTTT	CASSTRLEEYNEKLFF
-	-	TRBV2	TRBJ2-7	TGTGCCAGCAGTGGAGTTTACGAGCAGTACTTC	CASSGVYEQYF
TRBD1	-	TRBV28	TRBJ1-2	TGTGCCAGCAGTTTGCGAAACACAGGGGGCTCCGGCTACACCTTC	CASSLRNTGGSGYTF
-	-	TRBV4-3	TRBJ1-4	TGCGCCAGCAGCCCAAGGCACGGGGGAGGAAGCGAAACTAATGAAAAACTGTTTTTT	CASSPRHGGGSETNEKLFF
TRBD1	once	TRBV7-8	TRBJ1-5	TGTGCCAGCAGCGCCCAGGGGGGGCCCCAGCATTTT	CASSAQGGPQHF
-	once	TRBV5-1	TRBJ2-7	TGCGCCAGCAGCTTGGGACAACCCTCCTACGAGCAGTACTTC	CASSLGQPSYEQYF
-	-	TRBV27	TRBJ2-3	TGTGCCAGCAGCTTAGATACGCAGTATTTT	CASSLDTQYF
TRBD2	once	TRBV2	TRBJ2-5	TGTGCCAGCTCGGCTAGCGGGAGGGGAGAGACCCAGTACTTC	CASSASGRGETQYF
TRBD2	-	TRBV4-2	TRBJ2-1	TGTGCCAGCAGCCAGGGCGGACTAGCGGGAGGGGGGTCCTACAATGAGCAGTTCTTC	CASSQGGLAGGGSYNEQFF
TRBD1	-	TRBV28	TRBJ2-7	TGTGCCAGCCAGGGACAGAATTACGAGCAGTACTTC	CASQGQNYEQYF
-	-	TRBV29-1	TRBJ1-5	TGCAGCGTCGCTGGTGCAGGATCGGGAGGGGGCAATCAGCCCCAGCATTTT	CSVAGAGSGGGNQPQHF
TRBD2	-	TRBV11-3	TRBJ2-7	TGTGCCAGCAGCTTAACTAGCGGGGCCTACGAGCAGTACTTC	CASSLTSGAYEQYF